This T cell receptor (beta chain) came from a study of CXCR3-negative and CXCR3-positive naive CD8 T cells. Study-wide results and limits: In naive cells, CXCR3-negative and CXCR3-positive subsets had similar TRBV-TRBJ usage; memory cells differed. TRB CDR3s were more hydrophobic in CXCR3-positive than in CXCR3-negative naive cells. TRB CDR3 properties indicated TCR strength, while surface CD5 was similar across naive subsets.

Germline assignment: CDR1 MNHEY and CDR2 SMNVEV (reference sequence). This CDR3 comprises 13 residues. Regarding this clonotype: Its antigen is not identified.

The authors made the TRB cDNA libraries by 5' RACE using UMI labels. With the 5' RACE reads reprocessed, TCRdb shows one record per CDR3 protein and no DNA. The listing records about 89,000 distinct CDR3 sequences. The chain has TRBV27 and TRBJ1-1. Sequenced sample: naive CXCR3+ CD8+ T cells from blood. The subset: CD45RO-CCR7+CD27+CD95- naive CD8+ T cells expressing CXCR3 (TNR3+). The receptor's source is a human donor in good health. Some clones in this sample may be carry-over from other donors' samples. The CDR3: CASSSQRGTEAFF.